The source of this T cell receptor beta chain is a study of Ad26.COV2.S vaccination and SARS-CoV-2 variants. Looking at the study overall: Administration of Ad26.COV2.S was intramuscular, either once or twice 56 days apart.

Documented treatment: approximately 18 received Ad26.COV2.S at low or high dose, single or two shots; 5 received placebo; per-sample allocation not given. Each sample was drawn 63 days after the first injection (of vaccine or placebo). Measured with immunoSEQ multiplex PCR; TCRdb has only the in-frame clones, and not every one. Among around 450,000 clones listed, nearly 90% were seen once. Comments on this clone: Its target is unknown.

Study-wide points: Participants given vaccine showed non-spike TCR breadth similar to that of placebo recipients.

CDR1 is SGHAT, CDR2 FQDESV, per germline (reference sequence). V was clipped by 5 bases and J by 8 bases, with 21 bases between them. This CDR3 comprises 16 residues. The chain has TRBV11-1 and TRBJ1-4, with D unresolved. This clonotype was obtained from a person aged 18-65 years who received the Ad26.COV2.S COVID-19 vaccine or a placebo. The sample consisted of peripheral blood, taken in a trial of Ad26.COV2.S vaccine versus placebo. The CDR3 coding sequence is TGTGCCAGCAGCAAGACCTCGGACCCCGGTCTCGAAAAACTGTTTTTT. Its translation: CASSKTSDPGLEKLFF.